The 21 T cell receptor beta chains reported below all come from one sample, sequenced in a study of a mutant IDH1 vaccine in newly diagnosed glioma (dated by TCRdb to 2020 to 2023). Library prep was done by the immunoSEQ multiplex PCR assay. The clones in this table, taken by TCRdb from immuneACCESS, are in-frame only. Not every clone is retained; where verified, under half of the shortfall comes from an unresolved V gene, and the cause of the rest is unknown. This sample gives tens of thousands of clones in total; roughly 80% of them show up just once. The ten largest clones add up to 4.5% to 7.5% of the sample. These receptors have no known antigen. The time point label corresponds to: week 11, during vaccination. Each vaccine dose was 300 ug of a 20-mer mutant IDH1 peptide in Montanide, given subcutaneously with topical imiquimod. Material: PBMCs, obtained from a glioma patient whose treatment included an IDH1 peptide vaccine. The origin of the receptors is a man aged 50 to 59 with glioma.

This clone was seen just once. The chain carries TRBV1 and TRBJ2-7; TRBD1 is the table's D call, not checked against the DNA. TRBV1 is labeled a pseudogene. The CDR3 sequence is 16 residues long. DNA of the CDR3: TGCACCAGCAGCCAAGATTTGCCAGGGGGTTTGGACGAGCAGTACTTC. Its protein is CTSSQDLPGGLDEQYF.

This rearrangement joins TRBV5-6 to TRBJ1-4; no clear D. Between the trimmed V and J ends, which lost 2 bases and 7 bases, there was a span of 12 bases. Germline assignment: CDR1 SGHDT and CDR2 YYEEEE. The length of the CDR3 is 14 residues. CDR3 sequence reads: CASSFRMGGEKLFF. CDR3 nucleotides: TGTGCCAGCAGCTTCCGGATGGGAGGTGAAAAACTGTTTTTT.

The chain carries TRBV5-6 and TRBJ2-1; tentatively, D is TRBD2 (6 bases). V shed 1 base and J shed 4 bases, with 12 bases lying between them. This CDR3 comprises 15 residues. Germline V gene data show CDR1 as SGHDT and CDR2 as YYEEEE. The CDR3 spells CASSLSLASYNEQFF. The CDR3 DNA is TGTGCCAGCAGCTTGTCCCTAGCGTCTTACAATGAGCAGTTCTTC.

This chain connects TRBV10-3 to TRBJ2-1, with 13 positions matching TRBD2. V shed 6 bases, J shed 5 bases, and the junction held 1 base outside the gene matches. Per the germline V gene, CDR1 is ENHRY and CDR2 is SYGVKD. The CDR3 is 14 residues long. In DNA, the CDR3 is TGTGCCATCAGCGGGACTAGCGGGAACAATGAGCAGTTCTTC. Amino acids: CAISGTSGNNEQFF.

The rearrangement joins TRBV28 to TRBJ1-1, with 8 bases matching TRBD1. Trimming cost V 3 bases and J 6 bases; bases outside gene matches: 9. The CDR3 extends over 15 amino acids. Germline V CDR1 and CDR2: MDHEN, SYDVKM. CDR3 bases: TGTGCCAGCAGTTTCCCACCCCAGGGGGCTTCTGAAGCTTTCTTT. It codes for CASSFPPQGASEAFF.

The chain links TRBV19 to TRBJ1-3; 7 nucleotides align to TRBD1. After removal of 5 bases from V and 1 base from J, the junction contained 2 bases not matched to a gene. Germline V gene data show CDR1 as LNHDA and CDR2 as SQIVND (reference sequence). The CDR3 sequence is 14 residues long. The CDR3, as DNA: TGTGCCAGTAGTGTACAGGGGTCTGGAAACACCATATATTTT. Amino acid sequence: CASSVQGSGNTIYF.

The J gene is TRBJ2-1, the V gene TRBV5-1; tentatively, D is TRBD1 or TRBD2 (7 bases each). The CDR3 consists of 15 residues. Germline CDR1 SGHRS, CDR2 YFSETQ. V lost 5 bases and J lost 6, with 18 bases in between. This chain's CDR3 is CASSEQGGTGNEQFF. In DNA form, the CDR3 reads TGCGCCAGCAGTGAGCAGGGGGGGACTGGCAATGAGCAGTTCTTC.

The genes are TRBV4-1 and TRBJ2-5, with D uncertain. Germline V lookup: CDR1 MGHRA, CDR2 YSYEKL. V was shortened by 0 bases and J by 5 bases, with 10 bases between the two germline ends. The CDR3 is 14 amino acids. The CDR3 loop is CASSQDSLRETQYF. In DNA form, the CDR3 reads TGCGCCAGCAGCCAAGATTCCCTTAGGGAGACCCAGTACTTC.

This clone turned up a few times. V usage is TRBV5-1 and J usage is TRBJ1-1, with D possibly TRBD1 on 5 matching bases. This CDR3 comprises 14 residues. Trimming pared 0 bases from V and 1 base from J, leaving 7 bases between. Per germline, CDR1 SGHRS and CDR2 YFSETQ. The CDR3 here is CASSLDRQNTEAFF. CDR3 DNA sequence: TGCGCCAGCAGCTTGGACAGGCAGAACACTGAAGCTTTCTTT. Looking up the rest from reference TRBV5-1 and TRBJ1-1 gives the full variable domain: KAGVTQTPRYLIKTRGQQVTLSCSPISGHRSVSWYQQTPGQGLQFLFEYFSETQRNKGNFPGRFSGRQFSNSRSEMNVSTLELGDSALYLCASSLDRQNTEAFFGQGTRLTVV.

The J gene is TRBJ1-6, the V gene TRBV5-1; no reliable D call. Germline lookup yields CDR1 SGHRS and CDR2 YFSETQ. CDR3 size: 14 residues. Trimming shortened V by 3 bases and J by 5 bases, and 9 bases separated the two germline ends. CDR3 in amino acids: CASSSGWDNSPLHF. In DNA, the CDR3 is TGCGCCAGCAGCTCAGGTTGGGATAATTCACCCCTCCACTTT.

V and J are TRBV5-1 and TRBJ1-1, with D uncertain. Trimming removed 0 bases at V and 4 bases at J, with 10 bases between. Per germline, CDR1 SGHRS and CDR2 YFSETQ. The CDR3 loop spans 14 amino acids. CDR3 coding DNA: TGCGCCAGCAGCTTGGACGGCCGGGGCACTGAAGCTTTCTTT. Encoded protein: CASSLDGRGTEAFF.

The chain joins TRBV5-1 to TRBJ2-7, with a tentative D call TRBD2 (5 bases). This CDR3 is 12 amino acids long. Trimming removed 4 bases at V and 5 bases at J, with 10 bases between. Germline V gene lookup returns CDR1 SGHRS and CDR2 YFSETQ. DNA for the CDR3: TGCGCCAGCAGCGACACTAGGAACGAGCAGTACTTC. Translating gives CASSDTRNEQYF.

This rearrangement joins TRBV19 to TRBJ1-4; D call uncertain. Germline V gene data show CDR1 as LNHDA and CDR2 as SQIVND (reference sequence). The V end lost 11 bases, the J end lost 0 bases, and 10 bases lay between the germline ends. The CDR3 has 13 amino acids. CDR3 amino acids: CASQVATNEKLFF. The CDR3 coding sequence is TGTGCCTCGCAGGTCGCAACTAATGAAAAACTGTTTTTT. Based on the CDR3 plus reference TRBV19 and TRBJ1-4, the full variable domain is DGGITQSPKYLFRKEGQNVTLSCEQNLNHDAMYWYRQDPGQGLRLIYYSQIVNDFQKGDIAEGYSVSREKKESFPLTVTSAQKNPTAFYLCASQVATNEKLFFGSGTQLSVL.

The CDR3 DNA is TGTGCCAGCAGCTTGTTAGATCAGCCCCAGCATTTT. It codes for CASSLLDQPQHF. V is TRBV5-6 and J is TRBJ1-5; D is undetermined. The CDR3 runs 12 residues. CDR1 SGHDT and CDR2 YYEEEE come from the germline V gene. The V end lost 1 base, the J end lost 5 bases, and 4 bases lay between the germline ends.

This clone was detected only once. The chain recombines TRBV30 with TRBJ1-2; tentatively, D is TRBD1 (6 bases). Germline assignment: CDR1 GTSNPN and CDR2 SVGIG (reference sequence). V lost 3 bases, J lost 4 bases, and 15 bases lay in between. The CDR3 has 14 residues. Here the CDR3 DNA reads TGTGCCTGGAGGGAAACAGGGCGCAGCTATGGCTACACCTTC. Protein product: CAWRETGRSYGYTF.

J is TRBJ1-1 and V is TRBV7-8; D is possibly TRBD1 (6 bases). V gave up 1 base and J gave up 0 bases, with 9 bases separating them. Germline-derived CDR1 and CDR2 are SGHVS and FQNEAQ. The CDR3 has 15 residues. The CDR3 region has the DNA TGTGCCAGCAGCTTAGTCGGGACAATGAACACTGAAGCTTTCTTT. Protein sequence: CASSLVGTMNTEAFF.

The table lists this clone with a count of one. The chain recombines TRBV19 with TRBJ1-1; TRBD1 might be the D (6 bases). CDR1 LNHDA and CDR2 SQIVND come from the germline V gene (reference sequence). Trimming cost V 7 bases and J 4 bases, with 19 bases left between them. The CDR3 spans 15 residues. In nucleotides, the CDR3 is TGTGCCAGTAACTCCGGGACACTCCTCTCCACTGAAGCTTTCTTT. This sequence encodes CASNSGTLLSTEAFF.

The chain links TRBV19 to TRBJ2-7; 12 bases are a match to TRBD2. The CDR3 totals 14 residues. The germline CDR1 and CDR2 sequences are LNHDA and SQIVND (reference sequence). After removal of 10 bases from V and 7 bases from J, the junction contained 11 bases not matched to a gene. CDR3 in DNA: TGTGCCACCACCGAGACTAGCGGGGGAAGGGAGCAGTACTTC. It codes for CATTETSGGREQYF. The entire variable domain, with the rest obtained from reference TRBV19 and TRBJ2-7, is as follows: DGGITQSPKYLFRKEGQNVTLSCEQNLNHDAMYWYRQDPGQGLRLIYYSQIVNDFQKGDIAEGYSVSREKKESFPLTVTSAQKNPTAFYLCATTETSGGREQYFGPGTRLTVT.

V usage is TRBV9 and J usage is TRBJ2-5, with 11 bases lining up with TRBD2. Germline CDR1 is SGDLS and CDR2 is YYNGEE. The ends lost 4 bases at V and 1 base at J; junction bases unmatched: 12. The CDR3 has 18 amino acids. CDR3 residues: CASSQGGLAGGIQETQYF. In nucleotides, the CDR3 is TGTGCCAGCAGCCAAGGAGGGCTAGCGGGGGGCATCCAAGAGACCCAGTACTTC.

The chain has TRBV14 and TRBJ1-2; TRBD1 is a possible D gene (5 bases). Deletions cut 4 bases from V and 8 bases from J, with 20 bases between. Per germline, CDR1 SGHDN and CDR2 FVKESK. CDR3 size: 15 residues. CDR3 bases: TGTGCCAGCAGCCCATCGACAGAACTATTTAACGGCTACACCTTC. Translation: CASSPSTELFNGYTF.

The rearrangement joins TRBV5-1 to TRBJ2-5; 8 nucleotides line up with TRBD1. Trimming removed 0 bases from V and 5 bases from J; junction bases left unmatched: 6. Germline CDR1 and CDR2: SGHRS and YFSETQ. CDR3 length: 15 residues. CDR3 DNA: TGCGCCAGCAGCTTGGGGACAGGGTTCGGGGAGACCCAGTACTTC. Its protein product is CASSLGTGFGETQYF. Based on the CDR3 plus reference TRBV5-1 and TRBJ2-5, the full variable domain is KAGVTQTPRYLIKTRGQQVTLSCSPISGHRSVSWYQQTPGQGLQFLFEYFSETQRNKGNFPGRFSGRQFSNSRSEMNVSTLELGDSALYLCASSLGTGFGETQYFGPGTRLLVL.